This TCR beta chain was sequenced during a study of blood T cells in healthy people across ages. Notes on the study in general: The study found more naive CD4+ cells and higher diversity in long-lived than aged donors.

The CDR3 has 15 residues. Germline V gives CDR1 MDHEN, CDR2 SYDVKM. The V and J ends lost 4 bases and 4 bases, in that order; junction bases with no gene match: 8. This clonotype was observed a handful of times. Its antigen is unidentified. Sample-barcoded 5' priming and a J-beta primer mix drove a second PCR of 7 to 11 cycles. Each CDR3 protein gets one entry after TCRdb re-called the 5' RACE reads with MiXCR. This sample has hundreds of thousands of distinct CDR3 sequences, with around 24% found just once. This same sample was also taken into another study, of T cells of mothers and their children.

The origin of this receptor is a boy younger than 18 in good health. Material: blood. The chain has TRBV28 and TRBJ2-5; 8 bases match TRBD2. The CDR3 DNA reads as TGTGCCAGCAGTTACACCGGGACTAGAGGAGAGACCCAGTACTTC. Translation: CASSYTGTRGETQYF. The whole variable domain, filled in from reference TRBV28 and TRBJ2-5, reads DVKVTQSSRYLVKRTGEKVFLECVQDMDHENMFWYRQDPGLGLRLIYFSYDVKMKEKGDIPEGYSVSREKKERFSLILESASTNQTSMYLCASSYTGTRGETQYFGPGTRLLVL.